This T cell receptor beta chain was captured in a study of regulatory T cells in long-lasting Graves disease. This CDR3 comprises 16 residues. V gave up 2 bases and J gave up 0 bases, with 11 bases separating them. Per germline, CDR1 SGDLS and CDR2 YYNGEE. Arm-PCR of CDR3 regions with iRepertoire HTBI primers generated TCR beta libraries. MiXCR, applied by TCRdb to the multiplex PCR reads, yields one record per CDR3 protein. The table has approximately 470,000 distinct CDR3 sequences, about 17% seen once. Time point reported: newly diagnosed GD, antithyroid drugs for less than 3 months. RNA extracted from PBMCs served as the sequencing template. The same data also contributed to another study, on T cells in Graves' hyperthyroidism and ophthalmopathy. That investigation notes: During a first-round RT-PCR of the TCR CDR3, the HTBI primer set was used. The model made its ophthalmopathy prediction, and onset followed a median about 6 months later.

Sequences were derived from peripheral blood mononuclear cells (PBMCs), sampled at new diagnosis, from a patient treated with antithyroid drugs. The TCR was taken from a middle-aged man with Graves disease. This sequence joins TRBV9 and TRBJ2-2; D not resolved. CDR3 loop: CASSVAVGSNTGELFF. CDR3 nucleotides: TGTGCCAGCAGCGTGGCTGTCGGGTCGAACACCGGGGAGCTGTTTTTT.